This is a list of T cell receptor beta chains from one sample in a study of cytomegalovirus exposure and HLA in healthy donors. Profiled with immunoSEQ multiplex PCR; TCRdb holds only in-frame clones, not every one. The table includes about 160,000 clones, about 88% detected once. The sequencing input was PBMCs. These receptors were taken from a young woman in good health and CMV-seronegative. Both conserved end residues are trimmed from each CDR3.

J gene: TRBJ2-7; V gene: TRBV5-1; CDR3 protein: ASSTSIYDRHYEQY
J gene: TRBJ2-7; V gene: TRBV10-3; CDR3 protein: AIGQDYEQY
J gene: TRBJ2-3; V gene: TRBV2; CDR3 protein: ASSGPGGLGTDTQY
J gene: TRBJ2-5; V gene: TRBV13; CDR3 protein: ASSLGLAETQY
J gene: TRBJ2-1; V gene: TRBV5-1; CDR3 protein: ASSLAGTGGMNEQF
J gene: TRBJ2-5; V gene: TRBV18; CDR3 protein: ASSRNGHLGGETQY
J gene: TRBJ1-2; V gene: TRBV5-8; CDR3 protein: ASSLDRAVDGYT
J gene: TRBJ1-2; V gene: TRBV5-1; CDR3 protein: ASSRDRERVDGYT
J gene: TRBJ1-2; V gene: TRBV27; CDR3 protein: ASSLSGGYYGYT
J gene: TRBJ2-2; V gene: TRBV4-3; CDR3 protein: ASSQGTGLAGELF
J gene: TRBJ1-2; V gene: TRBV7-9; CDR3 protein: ASSPTTLGANYGYT
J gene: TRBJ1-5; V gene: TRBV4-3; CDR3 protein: ASSLRTGTGQPQH
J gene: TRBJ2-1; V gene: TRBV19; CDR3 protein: ASSLSAGLSYNEQF
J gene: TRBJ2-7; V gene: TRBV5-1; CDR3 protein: ASSLQTGSTYEQY
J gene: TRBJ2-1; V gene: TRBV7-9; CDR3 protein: ASSLPPPQREMYEQF
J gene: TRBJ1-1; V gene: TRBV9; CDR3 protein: ASSGQGRITEAF
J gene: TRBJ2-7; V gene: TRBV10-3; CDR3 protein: AIRSLNYEQY
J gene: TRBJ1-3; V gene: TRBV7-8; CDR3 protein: ASSARGGNTIY
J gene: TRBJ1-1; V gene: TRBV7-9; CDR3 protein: ASSRGGDEAF
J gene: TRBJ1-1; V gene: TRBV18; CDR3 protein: ASSPVEQGARTEAF
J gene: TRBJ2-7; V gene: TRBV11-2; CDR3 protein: ASSHNGLYEQY
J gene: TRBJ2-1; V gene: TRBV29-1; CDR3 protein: SVDRNAEQF
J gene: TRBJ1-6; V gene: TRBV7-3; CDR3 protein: ASSLIVMSPLH
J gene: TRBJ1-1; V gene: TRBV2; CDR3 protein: ASSDNYGEAF
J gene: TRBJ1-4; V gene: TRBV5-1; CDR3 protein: ASSLSERFQGLNEKLF
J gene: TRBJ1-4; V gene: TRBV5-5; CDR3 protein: ASSSSRDRGMKGNEKLF
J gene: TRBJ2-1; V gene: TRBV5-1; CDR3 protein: ASRAGERGEQF
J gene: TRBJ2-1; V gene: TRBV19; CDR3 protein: ASSLRLAGHNEQF
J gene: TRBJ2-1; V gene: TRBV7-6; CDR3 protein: ASSLTGGRDEQF
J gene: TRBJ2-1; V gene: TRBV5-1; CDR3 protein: ASSSTSGFYNEQF
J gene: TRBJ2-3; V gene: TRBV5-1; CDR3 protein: ASSLGLAGVSDTQY
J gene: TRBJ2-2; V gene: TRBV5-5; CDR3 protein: ASSRPGDGELF
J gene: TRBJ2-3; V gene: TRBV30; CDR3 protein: AWSYRAGVSTDTQY
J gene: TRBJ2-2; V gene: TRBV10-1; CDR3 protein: ASSDWDRDTGELF
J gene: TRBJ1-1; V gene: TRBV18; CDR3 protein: ASSPRPGRTDTEAF
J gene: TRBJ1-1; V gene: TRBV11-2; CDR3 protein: ASSHRQGALDTEAF
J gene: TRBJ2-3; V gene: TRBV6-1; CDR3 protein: ASSERRLARQY